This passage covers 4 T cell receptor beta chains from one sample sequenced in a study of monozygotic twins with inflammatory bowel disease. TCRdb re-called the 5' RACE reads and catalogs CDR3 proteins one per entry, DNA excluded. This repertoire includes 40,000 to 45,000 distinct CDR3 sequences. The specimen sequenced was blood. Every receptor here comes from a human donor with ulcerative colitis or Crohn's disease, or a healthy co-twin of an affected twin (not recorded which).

CDR3 sequence: CASSQSSEAFF. J is TRBJ1-1 and V is TRBV3-1. CDR1 is LGHDT and CDR2 is YNNKEL in the germline V gene (reference sequence). The CDR3 consists of 11 residues.

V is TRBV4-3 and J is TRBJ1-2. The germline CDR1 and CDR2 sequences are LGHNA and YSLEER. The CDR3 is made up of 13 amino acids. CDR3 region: CASSQDLQGGYTF.

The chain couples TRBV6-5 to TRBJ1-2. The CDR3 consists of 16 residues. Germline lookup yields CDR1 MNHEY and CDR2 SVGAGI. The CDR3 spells CASSYSAGPLLYGYTF.

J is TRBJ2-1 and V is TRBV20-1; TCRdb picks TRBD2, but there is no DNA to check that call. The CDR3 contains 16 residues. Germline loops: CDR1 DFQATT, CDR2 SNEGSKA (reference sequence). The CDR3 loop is CSAREAGTSLYNEQFF.